The text below deals with one T cell receptor (beta chain). The sample is drawn from a study of T-cell memory formation after mild COVID-19. One entry per CDR3 protein, called by TCRdb with MiXCR from the 5' RACE reads. The sample gives roughly 500,000 distinct CDR3 sequences, about a fifth of which show up once; roughly an eighth is in the top ten. Germline trimming cut 2 bases from V and 4 bases from J; bases unmatched to any gene: 7. CDR1 SGHRS and CDR2 YFSETQ come from the germline V gene. This CDR3 has 15 amino acids. Input material: PBMCs or a T cell subset sorted from them (not recorded which). The sequence was obtained from an adult woman who had mild COVID-19 (a few samples of this study predate the infection). Cell type and time point are not known. The gene calls are TRBV5-1 and TRBJ2-5; 8 bases line up with TRBD2. The CDR3, as DNA: TGCGCCAGCAGCTTCCGAGCGGGGGCAGGAGAGACCCAGTACTTC. Translated, it gives CASSFRAGAGETQYF.